The next 17 T cell receptor beta chains were all read from a single sample in a study of Graves' ophthalmopathy and Graves' hyperthyroidism. Amplification from RNA transcripts yielded the TCR beta CDR3 regions. Following a first-round RT-PCR that used HTBI primers, a second-round multiplex PCR was carried out. TCRdb ran MiXCR on the multiplex PCR reads and lists one entry per CDR3 protein. The sample consists of approximately 700,000 distinct CDR3 sequences, 40% of them appearing once. The source material was peripheral blood. The receptor source for this set is an adult man with Graves' ophthalmopathy.

This clonotype was detected many times. V is TRBV29-1 and J is TRBJ2-7, with 9 bases identical to TRBD2. V lost 3 bases to trimming and J lost 6 bases; unmatched junction nucleotides: 9. Germline V gene lookup returns CDR1 SQVTM and CDR2 ANQGSEA. The CDR3 has 14 amino acids. CDR3 nucleotide sequence: TGCAGCGTTGATATTGGGACTAGCATTCCCGAGCAGTACTTC. It translates to CSVDIGTSIPEQYF.

The table lists this clonotype with many counts. V usage is TRBV10-3 and J usage is TRBJ2-7; 7 bases match TRBD1. The CDR3 length is 13 residues. Trimming removed 10 bases from V and 3 bases from J; junction bases left unmatched: 9. Germline V lookup: CDR1 ENHRY, CDR2 SYGVKD. Written as DNA, the CDR3 is TGTGCCACCTCGGACAGGCCAAGCTACGAGCAGTACTTC. Protein product: CATSDRPSYEQYF.

V gene TRBV20-1 combines with J gene TRBJ2-7, with TRBD2 identical over 8 bases. The CDR3 loop spans 14 amino acids. Germline trimming cut 2 bases from V and 0 bases from J; bases unmatched to any gene: 3. Germline values: CDR1 DFQATT, CDR2 SNEGSKA (reference sequence). The CDR3 is CSARRSGDSYEQYF. CDR3 coding DNA: TGCAGTGCTAGACGTAGCGGGGACTCCTACGAGCAGTACTTC.

The J gene is TRBJ2-5, the V gene TRBV9; a weak D match, TRBD1 (6 bases). Trimming left V 3 bases short and J 5 bases short, with 14 bases between. The CDR3 has 14 amino acids. Germline V lookup: CDR1 SGDLS, CDR2 YYNGEE. The CDR3 DNA reads TGTGCCAGCAGCGCCTTAGGGGGTGAGGAGACCCAGTACTTC. As protein: CASSALGGEETQYF.

There are many counts of this clonotype. V gene TRBV7-8 combines with J gene TRBJ1-2, with D perhaps TRBD1 (6 bases). Trimming took 5 bases from V and 6 from J, leaving 13 bases between them. The length of the CDR3 is 13 residues. CDR1 SGHVS and CDR2 FQNEAQ come from the germline V gene. CDR3 nucleotides: TGTGCCAGCAGCCCTTCGAGGGGGGATGGCTACACCTTC. It codes for CASSPSRGDGYTF.

Comments on this clonotype: This sequence may be a read error, since a much larger clone differs from it by one base. CDR3 residues: CASSASGSSEQYF. The CDR3 DNA reads TGCGCCAGCAGTGCTTCGGGGTCCTCCGAGCAGTACTTC. The chain uses TRBV10-2 and TRBJ2-7; possibly TRBD2 for D (5 bases). The CDR3 is 13 residues long. Germline CDR1 and CDR2: WSHSY and SAAADI.

This clonotype showed up just a few times. A read error may account for a junction end that differs from germline. The chain is built from TRBV24-1 and TRBJ1-5, with 7 bases fitting TRBD1. Germline lookup yields CDR1 KGHDR and CDR2 SFDVKD. The CDR3 consists of 15 residues. The CDR3 here is CASSPRQGEFQPQHF. In nucleotides, the CDR3 is TGTGCCAGCAGTCCCCGACAGGGCGAATTTCAGCCCCAGCATTTT.

The chain is built from TRBV12-3 or TRBV12-4 and TRBJ2-5; maybe TRBD2 (6 bases). The CDR3 covers 14 residues. V lost 5 bases and J lost 5, with 15 bases in between. The CDR3 DNA reads as TGTGCCAGCAGTGTGGGGGGTTTGGAGGAGACCCAGTACTTC. Translated: CASSVGGLEETQYF.

This clonotype came up a few times. The V gene is TRBV2, the J gene TRBJ1-6; 9 nucleotides match TRBD1. The length of the CDR3 is 15 residues. CDR1 is SNHLY and CDR2 is FYNNEI in the germline V gene. With 6 bases clipped from V and 2 bases from J, the junction kept 2 bases outside the gene matches. CDR3 DNA sequence: TGTGCCAGCAGGGGACAGGGTCCCTATAATTCACCCCTCCACTTT. Translation gives CASRGQGPYNSPLHF.

This clonotype was seen repeatedly, ten times or more. The chain carries TRBV15 and TRBJ2-7; the D is unclear. The CDR3 totals 10 residues. V was trimmed by 7 bases and J by 7 bases, leaving 8 bases between them. Per the germline V gene, CDR1 is LNHNV and CDR2 is YYDKDF (reference sequence). CDR3 sequence reads: CATTAAEQYF. CDR3 DNA: TGTGCCACCACGGCCGCTGAGCAGTACTTC.

This clonotype was counted ten times or more. The chain carries TRBV9 and TRBJ1-1, with unresolved D. Germline V gives CDR1 SGDLS, CDR2 YYNGEE. This CDR3 has 15 amino acids. The V end lost 3 bases, the J end lost 0 bases, and 12 bases lay between the germline ends. The CDR3 loop is CASSGYGRMNTEAFF. In nucleotides, the CDR3 is TGTGCCAGCAGCGGGTACGGACGGATGAACACTGAAGCTTTCTTT.

This chain uses TRBV9 with TRBJ2-7; 8 bases fit TRBD2. The CDR3 length is 16 residues. Germline V gives CDR1 SGDLS, CDR2 YYNGEE. V shed 4 bases and J 0 bases; nucleotides not matched to a gene: 9. The CDR3 DNA reads as TGTGCCAGCAGCCCCCGACTAGCGAAGAGCTCCTACGAGCAGTACTTC. The encoded protein is CASSPRLAKSSYEQYF.

This clonotype was seen only a few times. The chain uses TRBV3-1 and TRBJ2-2; no clear D gene. V lost 1 base, J lost 0 bases, and 3 bases lay in between. From germline, CDR1 is LGHDT and CDR2 YNNKEL (reference sequence). The CDR3 has 14 amino acids. The CDR3 here is CASSQVTNTGELFF. As DNA, the CDR3 is TGTGCCAGCAGCCAAGTCACGAACACCGGGGAGCTGTTTTTT.

This chain links TRBV25-1 with TRBJ2-1; 9 bases fit TRBD2. The CDR3 runs to 16 residues. CDR1 is MGHDK, CDR2 SYGVNS, per germline. The J segment lost 7 bases and the V segment lost 3 bases, leaving 10 bases of the junction unmatched. The CDR3 region has the DNA TGTGCCAGCAGTGAGCCCATAGCGGGAGTGATAAATGAGCAGTTCTTC. Residues: CASSEPIAGVINEQFF.

The chain uses TRBV24-1 and TRBJ1-2, with 9 bases aligning to TRBD1. The CDR3 has 12 amino acids. Germline V lookup: CDR1 KGHDR, CDR2 SFDVKD. The J segment lost 7 bases and the V segment lost 10 bases, leaving 6 bases of the junction unmatched. CDR3 sequence: CATSGQGGGYTF. The DNA of the CDR3 is TGTGCCACGTCGGGACAGGGCGGTGGCTACACCTTC.

V gene TRBV20-1 combines with J gene TRBJ1-5, with 8 bases fitting TRBD1. The CDR3 spans 12 residues. The V gene's germline CDR1 is DFQATT and CDR2 SNEGSKA (reference sequence). With 0 bases clipped from V and 11 bases from J, the junction kept 3 bases outside the gene matches. The CDR3 nucleotides read TGCAGTGCTAGAGATCGGGACAGGACCCAGCATTTT. Translated: CSARDRDRTQHF.

This clonotype was counted ten times or more. This chain joins TRBV20-1 and TRBJ2-7, with D possibly matching TRBD2 (6 bases). This CDR3 is 11 amino acids long. The V end was cut by 6 bases, the J end by 4 bases, with 10 bases between. Germline V gene data show CDR1 as DFQATT and CDR2 as SNEGSKA (reference sequence). CDR3 residues: CSAGTSYEQYF. The CDR3 DNA reads TGCAGTGCCGGGACTTCGTACGAGCAGTACTTC.